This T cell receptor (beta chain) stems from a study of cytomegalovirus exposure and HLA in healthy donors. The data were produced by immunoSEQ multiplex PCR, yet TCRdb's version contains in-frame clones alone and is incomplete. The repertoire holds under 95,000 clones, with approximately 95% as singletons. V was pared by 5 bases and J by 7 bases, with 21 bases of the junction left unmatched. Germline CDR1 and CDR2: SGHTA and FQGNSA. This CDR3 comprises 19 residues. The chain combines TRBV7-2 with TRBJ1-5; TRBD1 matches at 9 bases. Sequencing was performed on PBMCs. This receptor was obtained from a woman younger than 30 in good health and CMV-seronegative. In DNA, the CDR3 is TGTGCCAGCAGCCCACTCAGGGGACAGGGACAGTGGACAGGACAGCCCCAGCATTTT. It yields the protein CASSPLRGQGQWTGQPQHF. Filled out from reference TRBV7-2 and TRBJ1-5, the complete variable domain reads GAGVSQSPSNKVTEKGKDVELRCDPISGHTALYWYRQSLGQGLEFLIYFQGNSAPDKSGLPSDRFSAERTGGSVSTLTIQRTQQEDSAVYLCASSPLRGQGQWTGQPQHFGDGTRLSIL.